The clone carrying this T cell receptor (beta chain) came up a few times. Antigen unknown. These data originate in a study of blood T cells in healthy people across ages. CDR1 MDHEN and CDR2 SYDVKM come from the germline V gene. The CDR3 spans 17 residues. Trimming removed 4 bases from V and 0 bases from J; junction bases left unmatched: 8. Study observations and caveats: Estimates of diversity drawn from one million T cells were considered underestimates.

Through a sample-barcoded 5' primer and a J-beta primer mix, a second PCR was run for about 7 to 12 cycles. TCRdb ran MiXCR on the 5' RACE reads and lists one entry per CDR3 protein. The table records roughly 1.7 million distinct CDR3 sequences, around 35% of them present only once. The TCR comes from a woman in her 30s in good health. What was sequenced was blood. This chain uses TRBV28 with TRBJ2-3; TRBD2 matches 9 bases. The CDR3 nucleotides read TGTGCCAGCAGTTCACATCTAGCGGGAAAGAGCACAGATACGCAGTATTTT. It is translated as CASSSHLAGKSTDTQYF. Supplemented by reference TRBV28 and TRBJ2-3, the full variable domain reads DVKVTQSSRYLVKRTGEKVFLECVQDMDHENMFWYRQDPGLGLRLIYFSYDVKMKEKGDIPEGYSVSREKKERFSLILESASTNQTSMYLCASSSHLAGKSTDTQYFGPGTRLTVL.